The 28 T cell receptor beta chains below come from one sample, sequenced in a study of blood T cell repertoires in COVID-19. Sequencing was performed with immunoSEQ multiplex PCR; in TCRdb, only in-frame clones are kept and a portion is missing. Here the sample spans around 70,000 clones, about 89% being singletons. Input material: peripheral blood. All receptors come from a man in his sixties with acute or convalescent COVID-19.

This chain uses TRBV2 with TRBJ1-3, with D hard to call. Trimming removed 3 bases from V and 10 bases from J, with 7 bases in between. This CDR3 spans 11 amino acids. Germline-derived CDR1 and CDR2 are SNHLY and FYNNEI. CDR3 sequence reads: CASSEETTIYF. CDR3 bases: TGTGCCAGCAGTGAGGAGACGACCATATATTTT.

Written as DNA, the CDR3 is TGTGCCAGTAGTATCACAGGGCTAACTAATGAAAAACTGTTTTTT. Residues: CASSITGLTNEKLFF. J is TRBJ1-4 and V is TRBV19; D may be TRBD1 (6 bases). The CDR3 extends over 15 amino acids. Germline loops: CDR1 LNHDA, CDR2 SQIVND (reference sequence). The germline V and J ends were trimmed by 3 bases and 1 base, with 9 bases remaining between them.

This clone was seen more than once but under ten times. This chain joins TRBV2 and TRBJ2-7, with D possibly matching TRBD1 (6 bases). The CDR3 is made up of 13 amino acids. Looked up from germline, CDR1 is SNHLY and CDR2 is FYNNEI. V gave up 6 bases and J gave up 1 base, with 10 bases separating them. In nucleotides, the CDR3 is TGTGCCAGCAGAGTAGGACAGTCCTACGAGCAGTACTTC. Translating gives CASRVGQSYEQYF.

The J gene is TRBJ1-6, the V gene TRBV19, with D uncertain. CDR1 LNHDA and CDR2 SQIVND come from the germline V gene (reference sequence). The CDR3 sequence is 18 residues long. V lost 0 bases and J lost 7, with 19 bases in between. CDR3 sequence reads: CASSIEPEGWTRNSPLHF. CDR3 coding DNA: TGTGCCAGTAGTATAGAACCGGAGGGATGGACTAGAAATTCACCCCTCCACTTT.

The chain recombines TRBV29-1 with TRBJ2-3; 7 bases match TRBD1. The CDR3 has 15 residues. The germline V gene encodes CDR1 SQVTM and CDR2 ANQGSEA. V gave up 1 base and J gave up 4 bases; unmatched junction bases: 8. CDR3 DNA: TGCAGCGTTGAAGGATACAGGGGTTTGCCAGATACGCAGTATTTT. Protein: CSVEGYRGLPDTQYF.

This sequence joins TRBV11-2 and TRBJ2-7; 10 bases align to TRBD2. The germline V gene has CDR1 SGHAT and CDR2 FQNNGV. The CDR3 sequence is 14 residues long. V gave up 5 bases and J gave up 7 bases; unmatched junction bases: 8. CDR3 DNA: TGTGCCAGCAGCCAAACTAGCGGGGTCGGGGAGCAGTACTTC. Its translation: CASSQTSGVGEQYF.

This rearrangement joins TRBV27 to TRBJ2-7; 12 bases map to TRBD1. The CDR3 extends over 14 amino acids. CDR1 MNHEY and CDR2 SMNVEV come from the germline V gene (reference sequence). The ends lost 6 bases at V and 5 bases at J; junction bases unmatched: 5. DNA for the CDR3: TGTGCCAGCAGCGGGACAGGGGGCCGGGACGAGCAGTACTTC. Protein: CASSGTGGRDEQYF.

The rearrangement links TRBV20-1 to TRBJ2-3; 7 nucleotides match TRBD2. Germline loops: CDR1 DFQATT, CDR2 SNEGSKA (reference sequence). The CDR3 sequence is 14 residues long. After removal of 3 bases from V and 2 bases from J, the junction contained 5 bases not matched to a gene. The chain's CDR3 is CSASESGNTDTQYF. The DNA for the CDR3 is TGCAGTGCTAGTGAAAGCGGGAACACAGATACGCAGTATTTT.

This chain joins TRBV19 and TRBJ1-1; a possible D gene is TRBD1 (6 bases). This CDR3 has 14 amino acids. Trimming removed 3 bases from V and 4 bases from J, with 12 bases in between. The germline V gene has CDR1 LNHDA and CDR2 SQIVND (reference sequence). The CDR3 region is CASSIDRSITEAFF. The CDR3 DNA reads TGTGCCAGTAGTATTGACAGGAGCATCACTGAAGCTTTCTTT.

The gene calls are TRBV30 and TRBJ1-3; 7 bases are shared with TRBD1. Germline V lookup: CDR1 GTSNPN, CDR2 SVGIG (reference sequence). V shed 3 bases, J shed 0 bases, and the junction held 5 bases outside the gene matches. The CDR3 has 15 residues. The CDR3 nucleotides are TGTGCCTGGAGCGGGACAGCCAGCTCTGGAAACACCATATATTTT. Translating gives CAWSGTASSGNTIYF.

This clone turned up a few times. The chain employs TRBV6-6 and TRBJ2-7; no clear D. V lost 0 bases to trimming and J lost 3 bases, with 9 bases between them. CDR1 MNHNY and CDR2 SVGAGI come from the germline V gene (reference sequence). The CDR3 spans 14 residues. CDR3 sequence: CASSYSAGYYEQYF. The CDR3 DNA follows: TGTGCCAGCAGTTACTCCGCAGGTTACTACGAGCAGTACTTC.

CDR3 in amino acids: CATRGASPGTGELFF. In DNA, the CDR3 is TGTGCCACCCGGGGTGCCAGCCCGGGGACCGGGGAGCTGTTTTTT. The chain carries TRBV7-9 and TRBJ2-2, with D possibly TRBD2 on 5 matching bases. The V gene's germline CDR1 is SEHNR and CDR2 FQNEAQ (reference sequence). V lost 10 bases, J lost 5 bases, and 20 bases lay in between. The CDR3 loop spans 15 amino acids.

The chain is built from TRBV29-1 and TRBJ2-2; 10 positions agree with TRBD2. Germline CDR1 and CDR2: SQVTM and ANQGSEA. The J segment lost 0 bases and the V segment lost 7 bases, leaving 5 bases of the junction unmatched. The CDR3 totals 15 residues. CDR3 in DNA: TGCAGCGCCGGACTAGCGGACCCGAACACCGGGGAGCTGTTTTTT. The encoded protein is CSAGLADPNTGELFF.

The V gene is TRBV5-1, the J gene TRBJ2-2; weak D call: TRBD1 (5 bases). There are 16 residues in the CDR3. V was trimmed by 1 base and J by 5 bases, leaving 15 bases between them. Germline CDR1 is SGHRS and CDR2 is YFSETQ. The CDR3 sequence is CASSLSQGQGTGELFF. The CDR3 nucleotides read TGCGCCAGCAGCTTGTCGCAGGGTCAGGGTACCGGGGAGCTGTTTTTT.

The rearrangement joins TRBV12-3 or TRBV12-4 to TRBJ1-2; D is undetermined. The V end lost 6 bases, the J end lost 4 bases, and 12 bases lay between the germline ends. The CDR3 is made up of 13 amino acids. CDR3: CASSQRRGYGYTF. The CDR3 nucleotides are TGTGCCAGCAGCCAAAGACGGGGCTATGGCTACACCTTC.

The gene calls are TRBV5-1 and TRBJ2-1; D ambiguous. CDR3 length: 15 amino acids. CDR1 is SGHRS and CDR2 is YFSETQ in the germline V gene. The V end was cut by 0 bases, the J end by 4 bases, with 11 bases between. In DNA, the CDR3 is TGCGCCAGCAGCTTGGGGGCAGGTTCTTACAATGAGCAGTTCTTC. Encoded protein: CASSLGAGSYNEQFF.

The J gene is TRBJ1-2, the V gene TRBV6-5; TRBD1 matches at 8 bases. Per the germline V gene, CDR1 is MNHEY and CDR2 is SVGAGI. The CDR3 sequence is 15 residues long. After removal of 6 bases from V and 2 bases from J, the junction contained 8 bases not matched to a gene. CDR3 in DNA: TGTGCCAGCAGGGTTCCAGGGGGCGGAAACTATGGCTACACCTTC. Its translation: CASRVPGGGNYGYTF.

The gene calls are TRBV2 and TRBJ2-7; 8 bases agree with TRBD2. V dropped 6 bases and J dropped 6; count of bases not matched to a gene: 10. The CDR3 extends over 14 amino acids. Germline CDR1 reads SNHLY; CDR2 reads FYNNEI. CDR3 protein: CASRLGTRGTEQYF. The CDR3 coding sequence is TGTGCCAGCAGGCTCGGGACTAGGGGGACCGAGCAGTACTTC.

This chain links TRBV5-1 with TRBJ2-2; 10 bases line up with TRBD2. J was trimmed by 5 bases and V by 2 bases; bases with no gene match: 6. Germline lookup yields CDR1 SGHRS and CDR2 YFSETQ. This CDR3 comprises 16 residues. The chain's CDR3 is CASSFLSGGATGELFF. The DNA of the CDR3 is TGCGCCAGCAGCTTCTTAAGCGGGGGGGCGACCGGGGAGCTGTTTTTT.

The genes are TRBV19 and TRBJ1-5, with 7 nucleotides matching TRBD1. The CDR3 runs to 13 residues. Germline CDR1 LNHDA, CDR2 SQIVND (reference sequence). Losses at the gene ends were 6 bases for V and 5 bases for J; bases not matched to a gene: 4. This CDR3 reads CASRVTGDQPQHF. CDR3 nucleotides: TGTGCCAGTAGGGTAACAGGGGATCAGCCCCAGCATTTT.

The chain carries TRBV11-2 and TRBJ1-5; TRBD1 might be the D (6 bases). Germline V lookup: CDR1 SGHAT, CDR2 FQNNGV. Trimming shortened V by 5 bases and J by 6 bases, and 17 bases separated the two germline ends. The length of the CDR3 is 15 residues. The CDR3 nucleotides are TGTGCCAGCAGCCAAGACAGCGGGGGGCTTCAGCCCCAGCATTTT. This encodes CASSQDSGGLQPQHF.

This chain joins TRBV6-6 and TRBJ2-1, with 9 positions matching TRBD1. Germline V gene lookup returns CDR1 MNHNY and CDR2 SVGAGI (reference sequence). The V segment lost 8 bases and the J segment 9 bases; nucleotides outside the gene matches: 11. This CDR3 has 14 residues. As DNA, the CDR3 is TGTGCCAGCTCCGGGACAGGGCCCTCCGGTGAGCAGTTCTTC. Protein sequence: CASSGTGPSGEQFF.

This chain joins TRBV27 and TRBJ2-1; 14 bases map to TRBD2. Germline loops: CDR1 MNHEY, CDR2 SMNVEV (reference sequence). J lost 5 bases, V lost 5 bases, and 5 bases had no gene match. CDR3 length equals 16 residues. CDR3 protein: CASSRTSGGLDNEQFF. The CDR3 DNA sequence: TGTGCCAGCAGTCGGACTAGCGGGGGGCTCGACAATGAGCAGTTCTTC.

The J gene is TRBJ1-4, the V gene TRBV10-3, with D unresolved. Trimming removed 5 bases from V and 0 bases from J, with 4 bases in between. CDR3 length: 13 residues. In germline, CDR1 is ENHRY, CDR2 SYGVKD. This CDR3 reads CAISTATNEKLFF. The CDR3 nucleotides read TGTGCCATCAGTACAGCAACTAATGAAAAACTGTTTTTT.

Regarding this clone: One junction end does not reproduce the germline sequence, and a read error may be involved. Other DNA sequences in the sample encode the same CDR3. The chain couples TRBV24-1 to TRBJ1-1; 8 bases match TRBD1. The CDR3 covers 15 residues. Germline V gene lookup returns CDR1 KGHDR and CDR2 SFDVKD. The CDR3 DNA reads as TGTGCTACCAGTGAAGGACAGGGATTGGACACTGAAGCTTTCTTT. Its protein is CATSEGQGLDTEAFF.

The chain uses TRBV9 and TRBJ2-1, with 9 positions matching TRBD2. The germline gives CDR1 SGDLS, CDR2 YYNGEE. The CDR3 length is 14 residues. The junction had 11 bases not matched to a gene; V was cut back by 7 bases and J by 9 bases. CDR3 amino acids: CASSRASGNGEQFF. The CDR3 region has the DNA TGTGCCAGCTCAAGGGCTAGCGGGAACGGTGAGCAGTTCTTC.

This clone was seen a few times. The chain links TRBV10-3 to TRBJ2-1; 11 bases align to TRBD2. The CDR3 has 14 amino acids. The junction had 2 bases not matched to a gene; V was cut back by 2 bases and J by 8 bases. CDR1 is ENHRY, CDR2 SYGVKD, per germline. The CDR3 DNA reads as TGTGCCATCAGTGAGACTAGCGGGAGCGATGAGCAGTTCTTC. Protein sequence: CAISETSGSDEQFF.

The CDR3 sequence: CATYSTGDRSSGELFF. The DNA for the CDR3 is TGCGCCACCTATTCGACAGGGGATCGGTCATCCGGGGAGCTGTTTTTT. The genes are TRBV5-1 and TRBJ2-2, with 8 bases that match TRBD1. The CDR3 loop spans 16 amino acids. The germline V gene has CDR1 SGHRS and CDR2 YFSETQ. J gave up 6 bases and V 9 bases, and 16 bases lay outside the gene matches.